These 30 T cell receptor beta chains were sequenced from one sample in a study of cytomegalovirus exposure and HLA in healthy donors. Primers: 60 Vbeta forward and 13 Jbeta reverse. Measured with immunoSEQ multiplex PCR; TCRdb has only the in-frame clones, and not every one. The repertoire consists of over 150,000 clones, with roughly two thirds occurring once and the leading ten covering 4.5% to 5.5%. What was sequenced was PBMCs. These TCRs come from a woman between 18 and 30 years old in good health and CMV-seropositive.

The V and J genes are TRBV14 and TRBJ1-3, with D perhaps TRBD1 (5 bases). The length of the CDR3 is 15 residues. V was trimmed by 8 bases and J by 8 bases, leaving 22 bases between them. In germline, CDR1 is SGHDN, CDR2 FVKESK. The CDR3 loop reads CASAEGLGTGYTIYF. Here the CDR3 DNA reads TGTGCCAGCGCCGAGGGACTTGGAACTGGGTACACCATATATTTT.

CDR3: CASSVNRDRANNEQFF. The CDR3 DNA reads as TGTGCCAGCAGCGTAAACCGGGACAGGGCCAACAATGAGCAGTTCTTC. The J gene is TRBJ2-1, the V gene TRBV9, with 9 nucleotides matching TRBD1. The V gene end was trimmed by 1 base and the J gene end by 5 bases; junction bases not matched to a gene: 7. The CDR3 loop spans 16 amino acids. Germline CDR1 is SGDLS and CDR2 is YYNGEE.

This chain connects TRBV18 to TRBJ1-3; D might be TRBD1 (5 bases). Trimming shortened V by 2 bases and J by 0 bases, and 14 bases separated the two germline ends. CDR1 and CDR2 from the germline V gene are KGHSH and LQKENI. The CDR3 sequence is 17 residues long. CDR3 region: CASSPVQGESSGNTIYF. The CDR3 DNA reads as TGTGCCAGCTCACCAGTTCAGGGCGAGAGCTCTGGAAACACCATATATTTT. Supplemented by reference TRBV18 and TRBJ1-3, the full variable domain reads NAGVMQNPRHLVRRRGQEARLRCSPMKGHSHVYWYRQLPEEGLKFMVYLQKENIIDESGMPKERFSAEFPKEGPSILRIQQVVRGDSAAYFCASSPVQGESSGNTIYFGEGSWLTVV.

This clone was counted once. This sequence joins TRBV19 and TRBJ1-5; perhaps TRBD1 as D (5 bases). Trimming removed 5 bases from V and 0 bases from J, with 14 bases in between. Per the germline V gene, CDR1 is LNHDA and CDR2 is SQIVND (reference sequence). The CDR3 spans 16 residues. CDR3 loop: CASSLMLGLSNQPQHF. For the CDR3, the DNA is TGTGCCAGTAGTTTAATGTTGGGACTTAGCAATCAGCCCCAGCATTTT.

The chain links TRBV5-1 to TRBJ1-4; unclear D gene. The V and J ends lost 2 bases and 8 bases respectively, with 10 bases between them. The CDR3 contains 13 residues. CDR1 SGHRS and CDR2 YFSETQ come from the germline V gene. This CDR3 is CASSFTGREKLFF. The CDR3 bases are TGCGCCAGCAGCTTCACGGGGAGGGAAAAACTGTTTTTT.

This chain links TRBV9 with TRBJ2-1; a weak D match, TRBD1 (5 bases). The CDR3 loop spans 18 amino acids. The V gene's germline CDR1 is SGDLS and CDR2 YYNGEE. Trimming stripped 2 bases from V and 1 base from J, with 19 bases between. CDR3 bases: TGTGCCAGCAGCGTTCGCGCAGGGCTGATGAGGTCCTACAATGAGCAGTTCTTC. Translated, it gives CASSVRAGLMRSYNEQFF.

The rearrangement links TRBV4-3 to TRBJ2-3; 11 nucleotides line up with TRBD2. This CDR3 is built from 14 residues. The junction had 2 bases not matched to a gene; V was cut back by 5 bases and J by 4 bases. Per the germline V gene, CDR1 is LGHNA and CDR2 is YSLEER. The CDR3 protein is CASSIAGGPDTQYF. The CDR3 DNA is TGCGCCAGCAGCATAGCGGGGGGGCCAGATACGCAGTATTTT.

The chain has TRBV18 and TRBJ2-2, with 11 bases lining up with TRBD2. V trimming: 3 bases; J trimming: 4 bases; junction bases outside the gene matches: 4. The CDR3 runs 16 residues. The germline gives CDR1 KGHSH, CDR2 LQKENI. The CDR3 reads CASSPPGTSGTGELFF. CDR3 coding DNA: TGTGCCAGCTCACCTCCCGGGACTAGCGGCACCGGGGAGCTGTTTTTT. The full variable domain, in which reference TRBV18 and TRBJ2-2 provide the parts outside the CDR3, is NAGVMQNPRHLVRRRGQEARLRCSPMKGHSHVYWYRQLPEEGLKFMVYLQKENIIDESGMPKERFSAEFPKEGPSILRIQQVVRGDSAAYFCASSPPGTSGTGELFFGEGSRLTVL.

The chain couples TRBV11-2 to TRBJ2-3; D may be TRBD2 (5 bases). The CDR3 is made up of 17 amino acids. The germline gives CDR1 SGHAT, CDR2 FQNNGV. Deletions cut 0 bases from V and 2 bases from J, with 15 bases between. CDR3 in DNA: TGTGCCAGCAGCTTAGATACCTTCCGGGGAGCCACAGATACGCAGTATTTT. Translated, it gives CASSLDTFRGATDTQYF.

This clone appeared once. The genes are TRBV30 and TRBJ1-6, with TRBD1 matching 7 bases. This CDR3 region has 12 residues. The germline V gene has CDR1 GTSNPN and CDR2 SVGIG (reference sequence). The J segment lost 8 bases and the V segment lost 4 bases, leaving 2 bases of the junction unmatched. In nucleotides, the CDR3 is TGTGCCTGGAACCAGGGGGATTCACCCCTCCACTTT. It translates to CAWNQGDSPLHF.

The chain joins TRBV5-6 to TRBJ2-1; a weak D match, TRBD2 (6 bases). Germline CDR1 is SGHDT and CDR2 is YYEEEE. Trimming shortened V by 0 bases and J by 5 bases, and 12 bases separated the two germline ends. CDR3 size: 15 residues. CDR3 in DNA: TGTGCCAGCAGCTTGGAACCGGGGAGGAACAATGAGCAGTTCTTC. Protein product: CASSLEPGRNNEQFF.

The chain couples TRBV5-4 to TRBJ2-6; 7 bases map to TRBD1. The trim removed 3 bases at V and 0 bases at J, leaving 3 bases unmatched. This CDR3 contains 16 residues. Germline V gene sequence: CDR1 SGHNT, CDR2 YYREEE (reference sequence). The CDR3 protein is CASSSGTDSGANVLTF. CDR3 coding DNA: TGTGCCAGCAGCTCCGGGACAGACTCTGGGGCCAACGTCCTGACTTTC.

Regarding this clone: One junction end disagrees with the germline gene, perhaps due to a read error. The chain is built from TRBV7-9 and TRBJ1-4; tentatively, D is TRBD1 (6 bases). From germline, CDR1 is SEHNR and CDR2 FQNEAQ (reference sequence). This CDR3 comprises 14 residues. The CDR3 protein is CSSSFGTLNEKLFF. The CDR3 DNA sequence: TGTTCCAGCAGCTTCGGGACACTGAATGAAAAACTGTTTTTT.

This chain uses TRBV7-3 with TRBJ2-1; perhaps TRBD2 as D (6 bases). V was pared by 5 bases and J by 6 bases, with 20 bases between. Germline V gene data show CDR1 as SGHTA and CDR2 as FQGTGA. There are 16 residues in the CDR3. CDR3 residues: CASSRPLGGSTNEQFF. The CDR3 coding sequence is TGTGCCAGCAGCCGACCCCTCGGGGGTTCAACCAATGAGCAGTTCTTC.

This clone was seen a handful of times. The chain has TRBV11-2 and TRBJ2-7, with D tentatively TRBD1 (5 bases). The CDR3 contains 16 residues. In germline, CDR1 is SGHAT, CDR2 FQNNGV. The germline V and J ends were trimmed by 5 bases and 0 bases, with 17 bases remaining between them. The CDR3 here is CASSPLGRTSSYEQYF. As DNA, the CDR3 is TGTGCCAGCAGCCCCCTGGGGCGCACGAGCTCCTACGAGCAGTACTTC.

The chain has TRBV10-3 and TRBJ1-2; D uncertain. V lost 0 bases to trimming and J lost 7 bases, with 12 bases between them. Germline CDR1 ENHRY, CDR2 SYGVKD. There are 14 residues in the CDR3. CDR3 in DNA: TGTGCCATCAGTGAGTCAATAGGGCGGGGTGGCTACACCTTC. Its translation: CAISESIGRGGYTF.

The gene calls are TRBV29-1 and TRBJ2-5; 8 bases are shared with TRBD1. This CDR3 contains 16 residues. V gave up 0 bases and J gave up 1 base; unmatched junction bases: 7. The germline V gene has CDR1 SQVTM and CDR2 ANQGSEA. CDR3 coding DNA: TGCAGCGTTGAAGATGACGGGACAGGAAGCCAAGAGACCCAGTACTTC. Residues: CSVEDDGTGSQETQYF.

This clone was seen once. The chain employs TRBV5-4 and TRBJ1-1; 8 bases fit TRBD1. The V and J ends lost 0 bases and 1 base, in that order; junction bases with no gene match: 2. The germline gives CDR1 SGHNT, CDR2 YYREEE (reference sequence). CDR3 length equals 15 residues. CDR3 amino acids: CASSLAGGANTEAFF. CDR3 in DNA: TGTGCCAGCAGCTTGGCAGGGGGCGCGAACACTGAAGCTTTCTTT.

This chain links TRBV6-5 with TRBJ2-1, with D possibly matching TRBD2 (6 bases). The CDR3 covers 14 residues. Trimming stripped 2 bases from V and 4 bases from J, with 9 bases between. CDR1 and CDR2 (germline): MNHEY, SVGAGI. The CDR3 region has the DNA TGTGCCAGCAGTTACGGCGGGGCGTACAATGAGCAGTTCTTC. It encodes CASSYGGAYNEQFF.

A single count supports this clone. CDR3 in DNA: TGTGCCAGCACCGGGACAGGGCCCGACGAGCAGTACTTC. Protein sequence: CASTGTGPDEQYF. The J gene is TRBJ2-7, the V gene TRBV19; TRBD1 agrees at 9 bases. Germline CDR1 reads LNHDA; CDR2 reads SQIVND (reference sequence). Trimming took 9 bases from V and 5 from J; bases not matched to a gene: 8. The CDR3 has 13 amino acids. The full variable domain, rest sourced from reference TRBV19 and TRBJ2-7, is DGGITQSPKYLFRKEGQNVTLSCEQNLNHDAMYWYRQDPGQGLRLIYYSQIVNDFQKGDIAEGYSVSREKKESFPLTVTSAQKNPTAFYLCASTGTGPDEQYFGPGTRLTVT.

J is TRBJ2-2 and V is TRBV15, with 9 bases lining up with TRBD2. Germline assignment: CDR1 LNHNV and CDR2 YYDKDF (reference sequence). V trimming: 0 bases; J trimming: 6 bases; junction bases outside the gene matches: 11. This CDR3 has 18 amino acids. The CDR3 protein is CATSRDPPGGGVPGELFF. The CDR3, as DNA: TGTGCCACCAGCAGAGATCCACCCGGCGGGGGGGTCCCCGGGGAGCTGTTTTTT.

This sequence joins TRBV19 and TRBJ2-7; unclear D gene. Trimming took 1 base from V and 2 from J, leaving 9 bases between them. The CDR3 totals 14 residues. Germline V gene data show CDR1 as LNHDA and CDR2 as SQIVND (reference sequence). The CDR3 DNA reads as TGTGCCAGTAGTATAGTAAACAGAGCCTACGAGCAGTACTTC. Protein sequence: CASSIVNRAYEQYF. Using reference TRBV19 and TRBJ2-7 for the parts outside the CDR3, the full variable domain is DGGITQSPKYLFRKEGQNVTLSCEQNLNHDAMYWYRQDPGQGLRLIYYSQIVNDFQKGDIAEGYSVSREKKESFPLTVTSAQKNPTAFYLCASSIVNRAYEQYFGPGTRLTVT.

This chain uses TRBV10-3 with TRBJ1-1; D might be TRBD1 (5 bases). The CDR3 is made up of 13 amino acids. CDR1 and CDR2 (germline): ENHRY, SYGVKD. The V end was cut by 2 bases, the J end by 4 bases, with 8 bases between. The CDR3 here is CAISEQGTTEAFF. CDR3 coding DNA: TGTGCCATCAGTGAGCAGGGTACCACTGAAGCTTTCTTT.

The V gene is TRBV5-1, the J gene TRBJ1-1; TRBD1 aligns across 8 bases. CDR3 size: 15 residues. The V and J ends lost 2 bases and 0 bases, in that order; junction bases with no gene match: 3. Germline-derived CDR1 and CDR2 are SGHRS and YFSETQ. This CDR3 reads CASSFGQGLNTEAFF. The CDR3 nucleotides are TGCGCCAGCAGCTTCGGACAGGGCTTGAACACTGAAGCTTTCTTT.

J is TRBJ2-1 and V is TRBV10-3; perhaps TRBD2 as D (7 bases). The V end was cut by 2 bases, the J end by 7 bases, with 18 bases between. CDR3 length equals 16 residues. The germline CDR1 and CDR2 sequences are ENHRY and SYGVKD. The CDR3 spells CAISENSGGAGNEQFF. CDR3 nucleotides: TGTGCCATCAGTGAGAACTCTGGGGGGGCGGGAAATGAGCAGTTCTTC.

The rearrangement uses TRBV9 and TRBJ1-5, with 7 bases lining up with TRBD1. With 3 bases clipped from V and 2 bases from J, the junction kept 2 bases outside the gene matches. The germline gives CDR1 SGDLS, CDR2 YYNGEE. The CDR3 loop spans 14 amino acids. DNA for the CDR3: TGTGCCAGCAGCGCCGGGACAGGCAATCAGCCCCAGCATTTT. The encoded protein is CASSAGTGNQPQHF.

The gene calls are TRBV14 and TRBJ2-7; D ambiguous. CDR3 size: 14 residues. V was pared by 1 base and J by 9 bases, with 16 bases between. CDR1 SGHDN and CDR2 FVKESK come from the germline V gene. CDR3 loop: CASSQALDSGLQYF. DNA of the CDR3: TGTGCCAGCAGCCAAGCCCTAGACTCGGGTCTGCAGTACTTC.

The V gene is TRBV9, the J gene TRBJ2-2; tentatively, D is TRBD1 (5 bases). Trimming took off 4 bases at V and 5 bases at J, with 12 bases between the two ends. This CDR3 has 14 amino acids. Per germline, CDR1 SGDLS and CDR2 YYNGEE. The CDR3 DNA sequence: TGTGCCAGCAGCCTCAACAGGAATACCGGGGAGCTGTTTTTT. Translated, it gives CASSLNRNTGELFF.

This clone is a singleton in its sample. The chain couples TRBV6-5 to TRBJ1-1, with 8 nucleotides matching TRBD1. Germline values: CDR1 MNHEY, CDR2 SVGAGI. V shed 0 bases and J 11 bases; nucleotides not matched to a gene: 11. The CDR3 is 15 amino acids. This CDR3 is CASSYSGQAQGRAFF. DNA for the CDR3: TGTGCCAGCAGTTACTCGGGACAGGCGCAGGGGCGGGCTTTCTTT.

This chain uses TRBV30 with TRBJ1-1; the D gene is possibly TRBD1 (5 bases). V was shortened by 0 bases and J by 10 bases, with 15 bases between the two germline ends. This CDR3 comprises 13 residues. Germline assignment: CDR1 GTSNPN and CDR2 SVGIG (reference sequence). The CDR3: CAWSVRVREGAFF. The CDR3 DNA reads as TGTGCCTGGAGTGTACGGGTCAGGGAAGGAGCTTTCTTT.